A selection of T cell receptor beta chains follows, all from one sample in a study of blood T cells in healthy people across ages. TCRdb reprocessed the 5' RACE reads via MiXCR and lists one record per CDR3 protein. Seen here are more than 900,000 distinct CDR3 sequences, around 25% observed once, and the top ten hold 0.65% to 0.75%. The sample was also reused in another study, on T cells of mothers and their children.

The specimen was blood. Source of these receptors: a girl under 10 years old in good health. Both conserved end residues are part of each CDR3. The D gene is left open where the match is weak. A clone size is listed for some rows: how often the clone was seen (once, few, many), or a class if it is expanded.

D: .
J: TRBJ1-1
size: few
V: TRBV29-1
DNA: TGCAGCGACTGGAACACTGAAGCTTTCTTT
CDR3: CSDWNTEAFF

D: .
J: TRBJ2-1
size: few
V: TRBV20-1
DNA: TGCAGTGCCGCTAGCGTTTCCTACAATGAGCAGTTCTTC
CDR3: CSAASVSYNEQFF

D: .
J: TRBJ1-1
size: .
V: TRBV12-3/TRBV12-4
DNA: TGTGCCAGCGCAGGGAATTTGGCTGAAGCTTTCTTT
CDR3: CASAGNLAEAFF

D: TRBD1
J: TRBJ2-7
size: few
V: TRBV28
DNA: TGTGCCAGCAGTCCCCCCACGGGACAGGGGACCTCCTACGAGCAGTACTTC
CDR3: CASSPPTGQGTSYEQYF

D: .
J: TRBJ2-7
size: few
V: TRBV28
DNA: TGTGCCTCCTTGGCCTCGGCCACCTACGAGCAGTACTTC
CDR3: CASLASATYEQYF

D: .
J: TRBJ2-2
size: .
V: TRBV15
DNA: TGTGCCACCAGCAGTCACGAGGCGGTGGACACCGGGGAGCTGTTTTTT
CDR3: CATSSHEAVDTGELFF

D: TRBD2
J: TRBJ2-5
size: few
V: TRBV9
DNA: TGTGCCAGCAGCGTAGTGGCTAGCGGAGGCCAAGAGACCCAGTACTTC
CDR3: CASSVVASGGQETQYF

D: .
J: TRBJ2-7
size: many
V: TRBV12-5
DNA: TGTGCTAGTGGTTTGGTCGAGGACCCGGTCGGGCAGTACTTC
CDR3: CASGLVEDPVGQYF

D: TRBD2
J: TRBJ2-1
size: .
V: TRBV7-9
DNA: TGTGCCAGCAGCAACGTAGCGGGGGGGCCCTACAATGAGCAGTTCTTC
CDR3: CASSNVAGGPYNEQFF

D: .
J: TRBJ2-5
size: few
V: TRBV3-1
DNA: TGTGCCAGCAGCCAAGAAGAGGAGGCCCAGTACTTC
CDR3: CASSQEEEAQYF

D: TRBD2
J: TRBJ2-7
size: .
V: TRBV10-3
DNA: TGTGCCATCAGCAAAACTAGCGGGCGCAATTACGAGCAGTACTTC
CDR3: CAISKTSGRNYEQYF

D: .
J: TRBJ1-1
size: .
V: TRBV10-3
DNA: TGTGCCATCAGCCCACAGAGCCCACTCAGTGAAGCTTTCTTT
CDR3: CAISPQSPLSEAFF

D: .
J: TRBJ1-5
size: few
V: TRBV5-5
DNA: TGTGCCAGCAGCTTGGCCCCCATAGTCCGAGGTGGCAGTACGAATCAGCCCCAGCATTTT
CDR3: CASSLAPIVRGGSTNQPQHF

D: .
J: TRBJ1-2
size: .
V: TRBV25-1
DNA: TGTGCCAGCAGTGGCGGACAGACCTATGGCTACACCTTC
CDR3: CASSGGQTYGYTF

D: TRBD2
J: TRBJ2-1
size: .
V: TRBV12-3/TRBV12-4
DNA: TGTGCCAGCAGCCCGTTCACGGGGGGGGCGCATGAGCAGTTCTTC
CDR3: CASSPFTGGAHEQFF